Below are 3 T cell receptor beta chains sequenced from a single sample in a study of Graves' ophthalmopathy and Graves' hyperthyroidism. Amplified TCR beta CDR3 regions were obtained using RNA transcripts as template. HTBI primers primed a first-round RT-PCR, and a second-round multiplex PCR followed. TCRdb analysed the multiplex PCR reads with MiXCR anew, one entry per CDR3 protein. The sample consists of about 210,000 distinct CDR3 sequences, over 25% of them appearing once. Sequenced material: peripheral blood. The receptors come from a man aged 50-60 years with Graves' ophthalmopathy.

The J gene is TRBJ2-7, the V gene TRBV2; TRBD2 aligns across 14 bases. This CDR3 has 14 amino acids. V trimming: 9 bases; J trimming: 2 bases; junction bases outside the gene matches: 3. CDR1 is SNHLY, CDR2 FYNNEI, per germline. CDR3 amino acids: CASRLAGGTYEQYF. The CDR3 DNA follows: TGTGCCAGTAGACTAGCGGGAGGGACCTACGAGCAGTACTTC.

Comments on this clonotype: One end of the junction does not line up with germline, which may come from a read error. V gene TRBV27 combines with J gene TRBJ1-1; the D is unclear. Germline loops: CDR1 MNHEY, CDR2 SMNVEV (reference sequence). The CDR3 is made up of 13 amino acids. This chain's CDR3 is CASSLQENAEAFF. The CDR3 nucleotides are TGTGCCAGCAGTTTGCAGGAGAACGCTGAAGCTTTCTTT.

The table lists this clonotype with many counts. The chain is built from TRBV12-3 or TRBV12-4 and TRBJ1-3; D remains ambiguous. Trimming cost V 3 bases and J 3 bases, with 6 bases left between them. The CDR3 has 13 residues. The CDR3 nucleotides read TGTGCCAGCAGTTTCCGCAGTGGAAACACCATATATTTT. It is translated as CASSFRSGNTIYF.